This TCR beta chain was captured by sequencing in a study of blood T cell repertoires in COVID-19. Study in general: Samples of COVID-19 (acute and convalescent) were obtained from the United States, Italy and Spain. Nucleic acid was either cDNA or gDNA, and it came from T cells, B-cell-depleted T cells, or PBMCs.

Under the authors' procedure: Counts of nucleated cells, estimated from reference gene primer amplification, were obtained. Repertoires were generated with immunoSEQ multiplex PCR, while TCRdb's copy carries only in-frame clones and drops some. Clonal size and the V and J genes are those of that table, whereas D and trimming came from the DNA. The sample shows some 290,000 clones, under 90% of them seen only once. The ends were cut back, 4 bases at V and 5 bases at J, with 11 bases in the middle. This CDR3 comprises 13 residues. The germline CDR1 and CDR2 sequences are MNHEY and SMNVEV (reference sequence).

Specimen: peripheral blood. V is TRBV27 and J is TRBJ1-1, with D possibly matching TRBD1 (5 bases). This clonotype was sampled from a young woman with COVID-19, enrolled during active disease. For the CDR3, the DNA is TGTGCCAGCAGTTCAGGGTTGTGGACTGAAGCTTTCTTT. The encoded protein is CASSSGLWTEAFF.